A single sample gave rise to the 14 T cell receptor beta chains below, sequenced in a study of blood T cells in healthy people across ages. Alongside a J-beta primer mix, a sample-barcoded 5' primer served in a second PCR lasting 7 to 11 cycles. TCRdb re-called the 5' RACE reads with MiXCR, one entry per CDR3 protein. The sample consists of 550,000 to 600,000 distinct CDR3 sequences, around half of them appearing once. Sequencing used blood. The source is a man of 80 years or more in good health.

The chain has TRBV12-3 or TRBV12-4 and TRBJ1-5, with 8 bases that match TRBD1. The CDR3 runs 15 residues. Unmatched junction bases numbered 5, after V lost 5 bases and J lost 2 bases. The CDR3, as DNA: TGTGCCAGCAGTGCGACAGGGGAGGGCAATCAGCCCCAGCATTTT. This encodes CASSATGEGNQPQHF.

The rearrangement links TRBV29-1 to TRBJ2-1; weak D call: TRBD1 (6 bases). With 5 bases removed from V and 10 bases from J, the gap between germline ends came to 18 bases. Germline CDR1 is SQVTM and CDR2 is ANQGSEA. The CDR3 is 13 residues long. The CDR3 region has the DNA TGCAGCGTTACCAGGGTGACGGGACAAGAGCAGTTCTTC. It is translated as CSVTRVTGQEQFF.

The count of this clonotype is one. A much larger clonotype is one base distant, so this may be a read error. The J gene is TRBJ2-5, the V gene TRBV2; TRBD2 is a possible D gene (6 bases). The CDR3 has 13 residues. Germline V gives CDR1 SNHLY, CDR2 FYNNEI. DNA for the CDR3: TGTGCCAGCAACAGGACGCCACGGGAGACCCGGTACTTC. Residues: CASNRTPRETRYF. Full variable domain (remainder filled in from reference TRBV2 and TRBJ2-5): EPEVTQTPSHQVTQMGQEVILRCVPISNHLYFYWYRQILGQKVEFLVSFYNNEISEKSEIFDDQFSVERPDGSNFTLKIRSTKLEDSAMYFCASNRTPRETRYFGPGTRLLVL.

The V gene is TRBV29-1, the J gene TRBJ2-3, with 10 bases identical to TRBD2. The junction had 5 bases not matched to a gene; V was cut back by 6 bases and J by 2 bases. The CDR3 extends over 14 amino acids. Germline values: CDR1 SQVTM, CDR2 ANQGSEA. This chain's CDR3 is CSVPGLAATDTQYF. In DNA, the CDR3 is TGCAGCGTCCCTGGACTAGCGGCCACAGATACGCAGTATTTT.

This chain joins TRBV7-6 and TRBJ2-1; no clear D. The germline V gene has CDR1 SGHVS and CDR2 FNYEAQ. This CDR3 is built from 11 residues. V lost 5 bases and J 8 bases, leaving 7 bases between the germline ends. The CDR3 sequence is CASSPSHEQFF. The CDR3 nucleotides are TGTGCCAGCAGCCCCTCGCATGAGCAGTTCTTC.

The chain recombines TRBV24-1 with TRBJ2-1, with 13 bases fitting TRBD2. The junction had 11 bases not matched to a gene; V was cut back by 4 bases and J by 9 bases. CDR3 length: 17 residues. Germline-derived CDR1 and CDR2 are KGHDR and SFDVKD. The CDR3 nucleotides read TGTGCCACCAGTGACTCCGGACTAGCGGGAGTCTTGGGTGAGCAGTTCTTC. Translated, it gives CATSDSGLAGVLGEQFF.

In this sample, this clonotype turned up a few times. J is TRBJ2-2 and V is TRBV6-6; D may be TRBD2 (5 bases). The CDR3 has 13 residues. Germline V gene lookup returns CDR1 MNHNY and CDR2 SVGAGI (reference sequence). Trimming pared 8 bases from V and 2 bases from J, leaving 9 bases between. In DNA form, the CDR3 reads TGTGCCAGCGAGGGCTCTAACACCGGGGAGCTGTTTTTT. Translating it yields CASEGSNTGELFF.

The CDR3 DNA reads as TGTGCCAGCAGTTTACAATTCCGACAGGGCCTTTCCCTTCTTGTCTACGAGCAGTACTTC. Translation gives CASSLQFRQGLSLLVYEQYF. The chain is built from TRBV27 and TRBJ2-7; 7 bases are shared with TRBD1. CDR3 length: 20 residues. Germline V CDR1 and CDR2: MNHEY, SMNVEV (reference sequence). Germline trimming cut 2 bases from V and 3 bases from J; bases unmatched to any gene: 22.

This clonotype appeared a single time. The DNA of the CDR3 is TGTGCCAGCAGCTTAGATGGGGAAAGGAACACTGAAGCTTTCTTT. This gives the protein CASSLDGERNTEAFF. This chain links TRBV4-2 with TRBJ1-1; D uncertain. CDR1 and CDR2 (germline): LGHNA, YNFKEQ. The V and J ends lost 5 bases and 1 base respectively, with 14 bases between them. There are 15 residues in the CDR3.

CDR3 sequence (DNA): TGTGCCAGCAGGTTAACAGAGGCGAACACTGAAGCTTTCTTT. Its translation is CASRLTEANTEAFF. The V and J genes are TRBV7-2 and TRBJ1-1; D unclear. The germline V gene encodes CDR1 SGHTA and CDR2 FQGNSA. V lost 6 bases to trimming and J lost 1 base, with 12 bases between them. This CDR3 is built from 14 residues.

The chain has TRBV7-9 and TRBJ2-1; 8 nucleotides match TRBD1. The CDR3 length is 16 residues. V lost 1 base, J lost 3 bases, and 5 bases stayed unmatched. CDR1 and CDR2 from the germline V gene are SEHNR and FQNEAQ (reference sequence). CDR3 DNA: TGTGCCAGCAGCTTAGTCGGACAGGGATTCTACAATGAGCAGTTCTTC. Translation: CASSLVGQGFYNEQFF. Looking up the rest from reference TRBV7-9 and TRBJ2-1 gives the full variable domain: DTGVSQNPRHKITKRGQNVTFRCDPISEHNRLYWYRQTLGQGPEFLTYFQNEAQLEKSRLLSDRFSAERPKGSFSTLEIQRTEQGDSAMYLCASSLVGQGFYNEQFFGPGTRLTVL.

This clonotype came up a few times. The rearrangement links TRBV7-9 to TRBJ2-3; the match to TRBD2 covers 7 bases. Germline CDR1 SEHNR, CDR2 FQNEAQ (reference sequence). V was pared by 1 base and J by 6 bases, with 10 bases of the junction left unmatched. This CDR3 region has 16 residues. The CDR3 nucleotides are TGTGCCAGCAGCTTAGGATCCGCGGGGGTTTGGGATACGCAGTATTTT. It specifies CASSLGSAGVWDTQYF.

V usage is TRBV7-2 and J usage is TRBJ2-7, with 12 nucleotides matching TRBD2. TRBJ2-5 matches the DNA end more closely, so the J call is doubtful. Germline V CDR1 and CDR2: SGHTA, FQGNSA. The CDR3 loop spans 15 amino acids. This CDR3 is CASSLRTSGKETQYF. In DNA, the CDR3 is TGTGCCAGCAGCCTCCGGACTAGCGGGAAAGAGACCCAGTACTTC.

This clonotype was counted a few times. J is TRBJ1-5 and V is TRBV12-3 or TRBV12-4; D is undetermined. Between the trimmed V and J ends, which lost 3 bases and 3 bases, there was a span of 6 bases. The CDR3 loop spans 13 amino acids. CDR3 amino acids: CASSFTDNQPQHF. CDR3 DNA: TGTGCCAGCAGTTTCACTGACAATCAGCCCCAGCATTTT.